This T cell receptor (beta chain) emerged from a study of beta chain features in type 1 diabetes (dated by TCRdb to 2017 to 2018). As for the study more broadly: Patients and healthy donors did not differ in mean age, gender distribution, total cell number or subset yield. Naive and central memory subsets were obtained from all 30 or so donors, but regulatory and stem cell-like memory subsets were isolated from only 8 patients and about 8 healthy donors. In the study, TCRB repertoires of sorted circulating CD4+ T cell subsets from recently diagnosed type 1 diabetes patients were compared with those of matched healthy donors. A total of over 95,000,000 sorted cells were examined across all samples, and RNA yield correlated strongly with the number of cells per subset.

Each donor gave one peripheral blood draw, roughly 120 mL on average, collected into heparinised tubes. Using a panel that included CD45RO, CCR7, CD25, CD127, CD95 and CD27, naive, central memory, regulatory and stem cell-like memory CD4+ T cells were sorted on a BD FACSAria II. All sorted populations exceeded 95% purity. PBMCs were isolated right away by Lymphoprep density gradient centrifugation and were stained directly, without culture. So that batch effects would be minimized, each experiment stained and sorted samples in pairs, pairing one healthy donor with one patient. The High Capacity cDNA Reverse Transcription Kit was used to reverse transcribe all of the isolated RNA, meaning that expressed TCRB transcripts were what got sequenced. Naive, central memory and regulatory T cell samples underwent deep immunoSEQ sequencing, averaging about 3.57 million total reads per sample. Sorted cells were lysed in RLT buffer and RNA was extracted with DNase-treated RNeasy Micro or Mini kits, depending on cell number. To prevent cross-contamination, every cell subset was processed on its own, while patient and healthy donor samples were processed together. TCRB sequences were amplified from cDNA with the immunoSEQ multiplex PCR, producing 87-bp fragments spanning the CDR3 region. The amplicons were sequenced using the Illumina HiSeq platform. The source study handled its data this way. PCR bias was computationally corrected using synthetic template baselines, reads within Hamming distance 2 were collapsed, and singletons that could not be merged were discarded. Reads were aligned against IMGT so that V, D and J genes, CDR3 length and insertions or deletions at six rearrangement sites could be assigned. Within each subset, clonotype counts were normalized to sorted cell number, after which true diversity and Gini coefficients were computed with the tcR R package. Repertoire sharing was quantified using the overlap coefficient calculated on TCRB nucleotide sequences. Out-of-frame TCRB sequences from naive cells were analyzed as a proxy for the pre-selection repertoire. As stored in TCRdb, this immuneACCESS dataset retains in-frame rearrangements with V and J assigned. A fraction of the clones does not appear; measured against another copy, unresolved V genes explain less than half of the discrepancy, and the remainder lacks a known reason. That table is the source of V, J and clone size, and D and trimming were worked out from the DNA. The sample records about 340,000 clones, about 13% of which are singletons. About 0.015% of the sample rests with the top ten.

This clone was found a few times. The antigen it binds to is not known. Within one base of it there is no much larger clone, and no base qualities were kept. The study at large found these results: Fewer insertions and more nucleotide deletions at VDJ recombination sites were observed in patients with type 1 diabetes, implying thymic rearrangement abnormalities. The naive, central memory and regulatory TCRB repertoires appeared to resemble one another more closely among patients than among healthy donors. Shorter templates might be favored by PCR, yet because patient and control samples were amplified and corrected together, any such skew would affect both groups equally. HLA sub-analyses involved small numbers of individuals, so any influence of HLA type on TCRB rearrangement remained unresolved. Because cDNA rather than genomic DNA was sequenced, highly expressing activated cells could have been over-represented, although no difference in activation and CD3 levels was found between groups. Type 1 diabetes patients showed a moderate but significant shortening of TCRB CDR3 length in all four CD4+ subsets.

From a lookup of the germline V gene, CDR1 and CDR2 are SNHLY and FYNNEI. From the cysteine up to the phenylalanine, the CDR3 has a length of 10 residues. CDR3 DNA is the only sequence kept; it has 30 bases, read in frame from the first base. Trimming at the junction amounts to 0 bases on V and 12 bases on J, and the germline ends lie 5 bases apart. The TCR sequence derives from a woman under 30 with type 1 diabetes. The chain joins TRBV2 to TRBJ1-1, with an unclear D gene assignment. The sequencing sample was made of naive CD4+ T cells from blood. This sample's cell subset or site label indicates: true naive CD4+ T cells. The CDR3 has the sequence CASSEAKTFF. Read as DNA, the sequence is TGTGCCAGCAGTGAAGCCAAAACTTTCTTT.